Sequencing of this TCR beta chain was carried out in a study of cytomegalovirus exposure and HLA in healthy donors. Study in general: There were 65 million to 85 million unique TCRs (from HLA-typed donors) in an early data release. Overall study findings and caveats: Some V segments, TRBV6-2 and TRBV6-3 among them, were indistinguishable and were therefore excluded.

PCR employed 60 Vbeta and 13 Jbeta primers. Produced via immunoSEQ multiplex PCR; TCRdb's table is partial and in-frame only. The table lists around 87,000 clones, 76% of them singletons. Between the trimmed V and J ends, which lost 3 bases and 5 bases, there was a span of 13 bases. This CDR3 contains 14 residues. CDR1 and CDR2 (germline): ENHRY, SYGVKD. Notes on this clone: Its antigen is currently unknown.

Sequencing input: PBMCs. The chain couples TRBV10-3 to TRBJ2-5; a possible D gene is TRBD2 (6 bases). This TCR came from a man aged 40-49 years in good health and CMV-seronegative. CDR3 loop: CAISDPEGLETQYF. Here the CDR3 DNA reads TGTGCCATCAGTGACCCGGAGGGCCTGGAGACCCAGTACTTC.